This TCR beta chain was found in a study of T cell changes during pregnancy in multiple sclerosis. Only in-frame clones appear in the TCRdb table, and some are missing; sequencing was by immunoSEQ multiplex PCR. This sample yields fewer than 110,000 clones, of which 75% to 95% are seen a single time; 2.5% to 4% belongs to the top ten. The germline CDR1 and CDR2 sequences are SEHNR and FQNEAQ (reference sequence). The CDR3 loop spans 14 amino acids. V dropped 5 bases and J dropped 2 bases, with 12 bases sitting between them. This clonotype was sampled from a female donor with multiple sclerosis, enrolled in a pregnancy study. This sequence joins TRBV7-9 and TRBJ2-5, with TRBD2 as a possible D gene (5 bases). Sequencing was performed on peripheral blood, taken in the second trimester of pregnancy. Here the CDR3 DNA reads TGTGCCAGCAGCCAGGCGAGGGTTCAAGAGACCCAGTACTTC. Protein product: CASSQARVQETQYF.